This entry lists 27 T cell receptor beta chains sequenced from one sample in a study of regulatory T cells in long-lasting Graves disease. The time point was: newly diagnosed GD, antithyroid drugs for less than 3 months. Researchers made the TCR library from RNA that was extracted from PBMCs. Building the TCR beta libraries relied on iRepertoire HTBI primers, and CDR3 regions underwent Arm-PCR. TCRdb redid the calling of the multiplex PCR reads with MiXCR, one entry per CDR3 protein. The repertoire consists of around 500,000 distinct CDR3 sequences, with about 16% occurring once and the leading ten covering around 25%. The same data also went into a second study, on T cells in Graves' hyperthyroidism and ophthalmopathy.

This sample comprised peripheral blood mononuclear cells (PBMCs), obtained at new diagnosis, from a patient treated with antithyroid drugs. These receptors all stem from a woman aged 35-65 years with Graves disease.

This clonotype was counted at least ten times. The V and J genes are TRBV9 and TRBJ2-1; TRBD2 aligns across 10 bases. The CDR3 runs 16 residues. The V gene's germline CDR1 is SGDLS and CDR2 YYNGEE. J gave up 4 bases and V 3 bases, and 7 bases lay outside the gene matches. CDR3 sequence (DNA): TGTGCCAGCAGCGAGAGCGGGGGGGTAAAGTACAATGAGCAGTTCTTC. Translating it yields CASSESGGVKYNEQFF.

The chain links TRBV28 to TRBJ2-3, with 9 bases that match TRBD2. CDR1 MDHEN and CDR2 SYDVKM come from the germline V gene. The CDR3 contains 15 residues. V gave up 7 bases and J gave up 3 bases; unmatched junction bases: 8. The CDR3 sequence is CASTPPAGGTDTQYF. In nucleotides, the CDR3 is TGTGCCAGCACCCCCCCAGCGGGGGGTACAGATACGCAGTATTTT.

There are a few counts of this clonotype. J is TRBJ1-3 and V is TRBV20-1; no firm D call. Deletions cut 1 base from V and 7 bases from J, with 8 bases between. Germline V lookup: CDR1 DFQATT, CDR2 SNEGSKA (reference sequence). This CDR3 is built from 12 residues. The CDR3 DNA sequence: TGCAGTGCTAGAGGGAATGGTAACACCATATATTTT. Translation gives CSARGNGNTIYF.

The V and J genes are TRBV9 and TRBJ2-1, with 7 bases aligning to TRBD1. CDR3 size: 15 residues. The junction had 8 bases not matched to a gene; V was cut back by 3 bases and J by 5 bases. The germline gives CDR1 SGDLS, CDR2 YYNGEE. This chain's CDR3 is CASSEQGPLDNEQFF. CDR3 coding DNA: TGTGCCAGCAGCGAACAGGGGCCCCTGGACAATGAGCAGTTCTTC.

CDR3 nucleotide sequence: TGCGCCAGCAGCCAAACAACCGGGGGCTGGGCCGGGGAGCTGTTTTTT. This translates into CASSQTTGGWAGELFF. The chain is built from TRBV4-1 and TRBJ2-2, with D perhaps being TRBD1 or TRBD2 (6 bases each). CDR1 is MGHRA and CDR2 is YSYEKL in the germline V gene. V shed 2 bases and J shed 6 bases, with 16 bases lying between them. CDR3 size: 16 residues.

The genes are TRBV27 and TRBJ2-4, with 8 bases aligning to TRBD1. The CDR3 totals 15 residues. The germline gives CDR1 MNHEY, CDR2 SMNVEV (reference sequence). V lost 8 bases to trimming and J lost 2 bases; unmatched junction nucleotides: 8. The CDR3 reads CASRETGASKNIQYF. The CDR3, as DNA: TGTGCCAGCCGCGAGACAGGGGCTTCCAAAAACATTCAGTACTTC.

This chain connects TRBV9 to TRBJ1-3; D is ambiguous. Germline assignment: CDR1 SGDLS and CDR2 YYNGEE. The CDR3 runs to 13 residues. The germline V and J ends were trimmed by 3 bases and 0 bases, with 4 bases remaining between them. CDR3 sequence reads: CASSDSSGNTIYF. CDR3 DNA: TGTGCCAGCAGCGACAGCTCTGGAAACACCATATATTTT.

This clonotype was seen more than once but under ten times. The rearrangement joins TRBV24-1 to TRBJ2-3, with D possibly being TRBD1 (8 bases). The germline V gene encodes CDR1 KGHDR and CDR2 SFDVKD. The CDR3 has 14 residues. V gave up 5 bases and J gave up 5 bases, with 13 bases separating them. This chain's CDR3 is CATSGGGQEDTQYF. CDR3 bases: TGTGCCACCAGTGGGGGGGGACAGGAAGATACGCAGTATTTT.

The rearrangement joins TRBV6-2 or TRBV6-3 to TRBJ2-7; D is perhaps TRBD1 (6 bases). This CDR3 region has 15 residues. Trimming left V 2 bases short and J 2 bases short, with 13 bases between. Looked up from germline, CDR1 is MNHEY and CDR2 is SVGEGT. This CDR3 is CASSYVWDIPYEQYF. The CDR3 nucleotides read TGTGCCAGCAGTTACGTTTGGGACATTCCCTACGAGCAGTACTTC.

The V and J genes are TRBV6-1 and TRBJ1-6; D unclear. This CDR3 comprises 15 residues. With 7 bases removed from V and 7 bases from J, the gap between germline ends came to 17 bases. CDR1 MNHNS and CDR2 SASEGT come from the germline V gene. CDR3 DNA sequence: TGTGCCAGCAAAGCTCTCGAGGGAGGGAATTCACCCCTCCACTTT. Translated: CASKALEGGNSPLHF.

This chain uses TRBV3-1 with TRBJ2-1, with 10 nucleotides matching TRBD2. In germline, CDR1 is LGHDT, CDR2 YNNKEL (reference sequence). The junction had 4 bases not matched to a gene; V was cut back by 1 base and J by 10 bases. The CDR3 covers 14 residues. The CDR3 protein is CASSQVPGLAEQFF. CDR3 bases: TGTGCCAGCAGCCAAGTCCCGGGACTAGCGGAGCAGTTCTTC.

The chain carries TRBV19 and TRBJ1-1; a weak D match, TRBD1 (5 bases). Trimming removed 4 bases at V and 5 bases at J, with 14 bases between. Germline CDR1 LNHDA, CDR2 SQIVND (reference sequence). CDR3 length equals 14 residues. The CDR3 protein is CASSRIGGWTEAFF. In nucleotides, the CDR3 is TGTGCCAGTAGTAGGATTGGGGGATGGACTGAAGCTTTCTTT.

A word on this clonotype: Since a much larger clone is just one base distant, this may be a read error. The V and J genes are TRBV5-1 and TRBJ1-1; no clear D. Trimming cost V 3 bases and J 1 base, with 10 bases left between them. Per germline, CDR1 SGHRS and CDR2 YFSETQ. This CDR3 has 14 amino acids. The CDR3 reads CASSYRHWNTEAFF. In DNA, the CDR3 is TGCGCCAGCAGCTATCGCCACTGGAACACTGAAGCTTTCTTT.

Ten or more counts support this clonotype. The genes are TRBV20-1 and TRBJ2-3; 10 bases fit TRBD2. Germline CDR1 DFQATT, CDR2 SNEGSKA (reference sequence). With 6 bases clipped from V and 2 bases from J, the junction kept 5 bases outside the gene matches. The CDR3 length is 14 residues. For the CDR3, the DNA is TGCAGTGCCCCAGCGGGGGGGCACACAGATACGCAGTATTTT. It is translated as CSAPAGGHTDTQYF.

This clonotype has just a few counts. The chain carries TRBV4-1 and TRBJ1-2; TRBD1 matches at 11 bases. After removal of 0 bases from V and 1 base from J, the junction contained 4 bases not matched to a gene. The CDR3 covers 17 residues. Looked up from germline, CDR1 is MGHRA and CDR2 is YSYEKL. The CDR3 nucleotides are TGCGCCAGCAGCCAAGATGGGACAGGGGGAGATAACTATGGCTACACCTTC. This translates into CASSQDGTGGDNYGYTF.

This clonotype has ten or more counts. The DNA of the CDR3 is TGTGCCACGACAGGGAACAATCAGCCCCAGCATTTT. Translation gives CATTGNNQPQHF. The rearrangement links TRBV28 to TRBJ1-5, with 7 bases matching TRBD1. The CDR3 totals 12 residues. The trim removed 10 bases at V and 3 bases at J, leaving 3 bases unmatched. CDR1 and CDR2 (germline): MDHEN, SYDVKM.

This clonotype was found many times. The CDR3 sequence: CASSQYATNEKLFF. CDR3 coding DNA: TGTGCCAGCAGCCAATATGCAACTAATGAAAAACTGTTTTTT. The genes are TRBV12-3 or TRBV12-4 and TRBJ1-4; no definite D call. The CDR3 is 14 amino acids. V lost 6 bases, J lost 0 bases, and 8 bases lay in between.

CDR3 protein: CSAIHSGTGSYEQYF. The DNA for the CDR3 is TGCAGTGCTATACATTCCGGGACAGGGAGCTACGAGCAGTACTTC. The chain uses TRBV20-1 and TRBJ2-7; TRBD1 matches 9 bases. Germline CDR1 and CDR2: DFQATT and SNEGSKA (reference sequence). This CDR3 contains 15 residues. Trimming removed 4 bases from V and 3 bases from J; junction bases left unmatched: 10.

This chain links TRBV20-1 with TRBJ2-1, with 8 nucleotides matching TRBD2. V was clipped by 6 bases and J by 10 bases; unmatched bases: 5. CDR3 length equals 11 residues. The germline CDR1 and CDR2 sequences are DFQATT and SNEGSKA (reference sequence). This CDR3 is CSAAGVLEQFF. CDR3 nucleotides: TGCAGTGCAGCGGGAGTCCTGGAGCAGTTCTTC.

This chain connects TRBV20-1 to TRBJ1-6; the D is unclear. Between the trimmed V and J ends, which lost 3 bases and 6 bases, there was a span of 9 bases. Per the germline V gene, CDR1 is DFQATT and CDR2 is SNEGSKA (reference sequence). The CDR3 runs 13 residues. The CDR3 spells CSASVGGNSPLHF. The CDR3, as DNA: TGCAGTGCTAGCGTGGGCGGTAATTCACCCCTCCACTTT.

The chain joins TRBV4-2 to TRBJ2-3; 10 bases fit TRBD2. J was trimmed by 4 bases and V by 0 bases; bases with no gene match: 7. The V gene's germline CDR1 is LGHNA and CDR2 YNFKEQ. This CDR3 contains 17 residues. The CDR3 sequence is CASSQDRSSGGADTQYF. In DNA form, the CDR3 reads TGTGCCAGCAGCCAAGATCGCTCTAGCGGGGGCGCAGATACGCAGTATTTT.

In this sample, this clonotype turned up a few times. J is TRBJ1-2 and V is TRBV5-1, with D perhaps TRBD1 (5 bases). CDR3 length: 12 residues. The germline V gene has CDR1 SGHRS and CDR2 YFSETQ. The V end was cut by 7 bases, the J end by 4 bases, with 11 bases between. In DNA, the CDR3 is TGCGCCAGCTTGGGGCGGGCCTATGGCTACACCTTC. Translation: CASLGRAYGYTF.

This clonotype was recorded many times. The gene calls are TRBV10-3 and TRBJ2-1; 7 bases line up with TRBD2. Germline lookup yields CDR1 ENHRY and CDR2 SYGVKD. The CDR3 is made up of 14 amino acids. V lost 10 bases to trimming and J lost 7 bases; unmatched junction nucleotides: 13. The CDR3 reads CASGSGSLVNEQFF. CDR3 DNA: TGTGCCAGCGGGAGCGGGTCCCTGGTGAATGAGCAGTTCTTC.

This clonotype was found a few times. This may be a read error, as it is one base from a much larger clone. This rearrangement joins TRBV7-8 to TRBJ2-3; a weak D match, TRBD2 (6 bases). V lost 3 bases and J 2 bases, leaving 18 bases between the germline ends. The germline V gene encodes CDR1 SGHVS and CDR2 FQNEAQ. The length of the CDR3 is 17 residues. CDR3 in DNA: TGTGCCAGCAGCTTCCCAATGACAAGGGAGGTCACAGATACGCAGTATTTT. Protein sequence: CASSFPMTREVTDTQYF.

This clonotype was observed at least ten times. The chain uses TRBV7-6 and TRBJ2-1; TRBD2 is a possible D gene (5 bases). CDR3 size: 14 residues. The germline CDR1 and CDR2 sequences are SGHVS and FNYEAQ. The ends were cut back, 4 bases at V and 8 bases at J, with 15 bases in the middle. CDR3 nucleotide sequence: TGTGCCAGCAGCTGGGGAGAAGGTTCCCATGAGCAGTTCTTC. Translated, it gives CASSWGEGSHEQFF.

This clonotype was observed many times. The chain employs TRBV2 and TRBJ2-3; D not resolved. The CDR3 spans 12 residues. V was cut by 7 bases and J by 2 bases, with 7 bases left in between. Germline V gives CDR1 SNHLY, CDR2 FYNNEI. The CDR3 here is CASTSLTDTQYF. CDR3 in DNA: TGTGCCAGCACGAGTCTCACAGATACGCAGTATTTT.

This clonotype was seen a few times. The chain has TRBV6-1 and TRBJ2-2, with 8 bases fitting TRBD2. CDR3 length: 14 amino acids. CDR1 and CDR2 from the germline V gene are MNHNS and SASEGT. Trimming cost V 7 bases and J 7 bases; bases outside gene matches: 8. The CDR3 region has the DNA TGTGCCAGCACCGGGAGGGCGGCGATCGGGGAGCTGTTTTTT. It encodes CASTGRAAIGELFF.